The 5 T cell receptor beta chains given below trace back to one sample, sequenced in a study of T cell repertoires in cytomegalovirus infection. Using its own MiXCR run on the reads, TCRdb lists one record per CDR3 protein. The sample contains around 260,000 distinct CDR3 sequences, 9.1% of which appear only once. The sequenced sample consisted of PBMCs. The source of these receptors is a human donor in good health (CMV status not recorded). Some clones in this sample may be carry-over from other donors' samples.

The rearrangement joins TRBV5-6 to TRBJ2-3; 9 nucleotides line up with TRBD1. The germline gives CDR1 SGHDT, CDR2 YYEEEE. The CDR3 covers 15 residues. V trimming: 5 bases; J trimming: 2 bases; junction bases outside the gene matches: 6. CDR3 DNA: TGTGCCAGCAGTCGACGACAGGGGGTCACAGATACGCAGTATTTT. It translates to CASSRRQGVTDTQYF.

This clonotype showed up many times. This chain joins TRBV20-1 and TRBJ2-7, with D unclear. V was pared by 6 bases and J by 2 bases, with 14 bases between. The CDR3 has 13 amino acids. Germline-derived CDR1 and CDR2 are DFQATT and SNEGSKA (reference sequence). The CDR3 here is CSAWSHSAYEQYF. CDR3 DNA sequence: TGCAGTGCCTGGTCACACTCGGCCTACGAGCAGTACTTC.

CDR3 protein: CASSLGWEQFF. As DNA, the CDR3 is TGTGCCAGCAGCTTAGGGTGGGAGCAGTTCTTC. This rearrangement joins TRBV7-2 to TRBJ2-1; D is ambiguous. V lost 1 base and J lost 10, with 5 bases in between. The CDR3 runs 11 residues. Germline CDR1 SGHTA, CDR2 FQGNSA.

In its sample, this clonotype was seen many times. The CDR3 here is CASSLGGASGRNTEAFF. DNA of the CDR3: TGTGCCAGCAGCTTAGGAGGAGCCTCGGGACGGAACACTGAAGCTTTCTTT. The chain combines TRBV7-2 with TRBJ1-1; a weak D match, TRBD1 (5 bases). Germline assignment: CDR1 SGHTA and CDR2 FQGNSA. CDR3 length: 17 residues. V lost 1 base, J lost 1 base, and 16 bases lay in between.

The J gene is TRBJ1-2, the V gene TRBV4-3; unclear D gene. The V gene lost 1 base and the J gene lost 4 bases, with 7 bases spanning the gap. The CDR3 contains 13 residues. Per the germline V gene, CDR1 is LGHNA and CDR2 is YSLEER. The CDR3 here is CASSQGVPYGYTF. The DNA of the CDR3 is TGCGCCAGCAGCCAAGGCGTGCCCTATGGCTACACCTTC.